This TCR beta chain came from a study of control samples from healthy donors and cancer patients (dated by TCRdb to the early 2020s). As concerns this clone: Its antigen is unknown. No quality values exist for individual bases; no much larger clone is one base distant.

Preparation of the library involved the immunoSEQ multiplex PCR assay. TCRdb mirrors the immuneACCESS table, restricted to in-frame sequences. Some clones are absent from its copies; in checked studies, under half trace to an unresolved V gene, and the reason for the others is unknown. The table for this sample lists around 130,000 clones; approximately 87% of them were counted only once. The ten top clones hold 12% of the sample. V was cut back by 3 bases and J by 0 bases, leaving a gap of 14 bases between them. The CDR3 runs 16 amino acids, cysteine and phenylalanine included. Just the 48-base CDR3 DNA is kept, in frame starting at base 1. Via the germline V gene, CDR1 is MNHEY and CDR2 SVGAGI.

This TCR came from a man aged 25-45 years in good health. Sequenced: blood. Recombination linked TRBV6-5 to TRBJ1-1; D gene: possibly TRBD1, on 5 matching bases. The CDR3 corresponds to CASSYPRGGLNTEAFF. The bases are TGTGCCAGCAGTTATCCTAGGGGAGGGCTGAACACTGAAGCTTTCTTT.